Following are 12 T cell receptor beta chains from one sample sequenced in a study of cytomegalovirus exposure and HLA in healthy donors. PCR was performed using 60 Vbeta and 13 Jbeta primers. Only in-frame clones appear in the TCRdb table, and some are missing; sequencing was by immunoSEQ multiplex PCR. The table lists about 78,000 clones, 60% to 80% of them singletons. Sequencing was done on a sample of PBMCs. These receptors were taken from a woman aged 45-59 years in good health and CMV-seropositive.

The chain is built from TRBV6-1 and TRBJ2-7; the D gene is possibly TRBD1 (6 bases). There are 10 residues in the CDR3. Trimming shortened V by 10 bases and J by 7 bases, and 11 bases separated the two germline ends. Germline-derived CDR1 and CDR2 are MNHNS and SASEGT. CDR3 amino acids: CATRTEEQYV. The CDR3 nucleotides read TGTGCCACCCGGACAGAGGAGCAGTACGTC.

The CDR3 nucleotides read TGTGCCAGTAGTGGAGGTCATGGCTACACCTTC. As protein: CASSGGHGYTF. The chain couples TRBV19 to TRBJ1-2; unclear D gene. V was pared by 5 bases and J by 6 bases, with 7 bases between. Germline V gene data show CDR1 as LNHDA and CDR2 as SQIVND (reference sequence). The CDR3 length is 11 residues.

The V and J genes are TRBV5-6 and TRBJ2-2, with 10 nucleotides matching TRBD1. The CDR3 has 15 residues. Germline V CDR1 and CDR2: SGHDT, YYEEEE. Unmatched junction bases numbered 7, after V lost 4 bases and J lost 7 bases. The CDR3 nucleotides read TGTGCCAGCAGCCCCCGACAGGGGGCGGGCGGGGAGCTGTTTTTT. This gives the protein CASSPRQGAGGELFF.

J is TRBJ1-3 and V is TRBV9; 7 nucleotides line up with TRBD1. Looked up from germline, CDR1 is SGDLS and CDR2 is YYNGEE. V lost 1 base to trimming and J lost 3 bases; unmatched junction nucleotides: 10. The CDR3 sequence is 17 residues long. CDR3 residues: CASSVTPDRLGGNTIYF. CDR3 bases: TGTGCCAGCAGCGTAACCCCGGACAGGTTAGGTGGAAACACCATATATTTT.

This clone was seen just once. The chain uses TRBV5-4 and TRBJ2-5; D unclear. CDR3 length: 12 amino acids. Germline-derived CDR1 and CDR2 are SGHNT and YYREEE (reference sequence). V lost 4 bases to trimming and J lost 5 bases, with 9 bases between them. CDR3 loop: CASSAHRETQYF. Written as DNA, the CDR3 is TGTGCCAGCAGCGCACACCGTGAGACCCAGTACTTC.

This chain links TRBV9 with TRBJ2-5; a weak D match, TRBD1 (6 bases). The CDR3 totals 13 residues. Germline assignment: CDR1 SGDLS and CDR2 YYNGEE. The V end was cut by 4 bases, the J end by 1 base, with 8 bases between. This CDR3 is CASSMGAQETQYF. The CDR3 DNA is TGTGCCAGCAGCATGGGGGCCCAAGAGACCCAGTACTTC.

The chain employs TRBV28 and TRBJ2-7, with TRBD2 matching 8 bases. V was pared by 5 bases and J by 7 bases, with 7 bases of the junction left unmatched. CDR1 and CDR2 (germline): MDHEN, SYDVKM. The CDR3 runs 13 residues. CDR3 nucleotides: TGTGCCAGCAGTACTAGCGGTCTGAGAGAGCAGTACGTC. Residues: CASSTSGLREQYV.

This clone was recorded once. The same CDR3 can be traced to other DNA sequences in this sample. Here the CDR3 DNA reads TGCAGTCCAGCGGTGGGCACTGAAGCTTTCTTT. Translating it yields CSPAVGTEAFF. The genes are TRBV20-1 and TRBJ1-1; no clear D gene. V lost 8 bases, J lost 4 bases, and 11 bases lay in between. Germline V lookup: CDR1 DFQATT, CDR2 SNEGSKA (reference sequence). This CDR3 is built from 11 residues.

As DNA, the CDR3 is TGTGCCAGCAGCTTGGTCGGCGGGGGAACTTACGAGCAGTACTTC. Translated, it gives CASSLVGGGTYEQYF. The chain recombines TRBV5-8 with TRBJ2-7; 7 nucleotides align to TRBD2. The ends lost 0 bases at V and 4 bases at J; junction bases unmatched: 7. The CDR3 has 15 residues. Germline V gene lookup returns CDR1 SGHTS and CDR2 YDEGEE.

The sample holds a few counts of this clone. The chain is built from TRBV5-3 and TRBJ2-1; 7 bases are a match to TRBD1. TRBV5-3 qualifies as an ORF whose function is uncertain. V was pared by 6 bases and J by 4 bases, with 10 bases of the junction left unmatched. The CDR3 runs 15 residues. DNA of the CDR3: TGTGCCAGAAAACCCGGCCGGGGACAGTACAATGAGCAGTTCTTC. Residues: CARKPGRGQYNEQFF.

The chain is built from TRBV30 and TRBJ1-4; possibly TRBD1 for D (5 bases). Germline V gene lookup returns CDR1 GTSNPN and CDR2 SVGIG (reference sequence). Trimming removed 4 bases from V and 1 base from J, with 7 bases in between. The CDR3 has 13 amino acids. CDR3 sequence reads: CAWTRETNEKLFF. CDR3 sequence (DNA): TGTGCCTGGACCAGGGAAACTAATGAAAAACTGTTTTTT.

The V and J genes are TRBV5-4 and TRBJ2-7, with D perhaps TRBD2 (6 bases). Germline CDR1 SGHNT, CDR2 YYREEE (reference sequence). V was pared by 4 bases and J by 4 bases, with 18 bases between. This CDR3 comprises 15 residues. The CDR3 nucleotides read TGTGCCAGCAGCCGACGGGGACTCTCAAAATACGAGCAGTACTTC. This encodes CASSRRGLSKYEQYF.